This entry features one TCR beta chain sequence. The antigen it binds to is not known. Base qualities are not provided; no much larger clone lies one nucleotide away. According to the study, the label for this sample's treatment or condition signals: 10-day PBMC culture with coronavirus spike peptide pools or control peptides (ViraFEST assay). The ViraFEST assay, used in the study, expanded antigen-specific T cells with peptide pools and then identified the expanded clonotypes through TCR sequencing. Positive SARS-CoV-2 PCR tests in the convalescent patients dated from March to December 2020, before Alpha, Beta and Delta variants emerged in the United States. Each well held around 2 million PBMCs cultured with approximately 10 ug/ml peptide pools in IMDM containing 5% human AB serum and 9.5 to 10 IU/ml IL-2. Half of the culture medium was replaced with fresh IL-2-containing medium on days 3 and 7. After around 10 days of culture, CD4+ T cells were isolated by negative selection with the EasySep CD4+ T cell isolation kit. PBMCs were separated from whole blood using Ficoll-Paque Plus gradient centrifugation and then either used fresh or cryopreserved at -140C. In general, triplicate wells were set up for every culture condition.

This entry is derived from a study of vaccination and CD4 T cells after COVID-19 (dated 2022 in TCRdb). A note on the overall study: Convalescent patients had a positive SARS-CoV-2 result on nasal swab PCR, and of these patients, nine had mild disease and one had severe disease. The convalescent cohort comprised six males and four females, including two Hispanic individuals, seven Caucasians, two Asians and one multiracial person. Each participant got two doses of either the Pfizer-BioNTech BNT162b2 vaccine (n=8) or the Moderna mRNA-1273 vaccine (n=2). Post-COVID blood samples were collected from convalescent patients a median of around 100 days after diagnosis, with a range of about 35 to 170 days. Post-vaccine blood samples were obtained a median of about 72 days after the second vaccine dose, with a range of roughly 13 to 250 days. The cultures were stimulated with overlapping spike peptide pools from SARS-CoV-2 and from the common cold coronaviruses HCoV-NL63, HCoV-OC43 and HCoV-229E. Control cultures used a CEFX viral epitope pool as positive control, an HIV-1 Nef peptide pool as negative control, or no peptide. In around 9 COVID-19 convalescent patients and a handful of infection-naive healthy vaccine recipients, researchers compared the spike-specific CD4+ TCR repertoire from before mRNA vaccination with the repertoire from after. The paper as a whole reports these results and caveats: Of the vaccine-specific clones found in convalescent patients, nearly all (304 of 307) were mono-reactive for SARS-CoV-2 spike instead of being cross-reactive with common cold coronaviruses. An increase in the median number of SARS-CoV-2-reactive clonotypes from 20 to 25 after infection to roughly 38 after vaccination was observed, but the change was not found to be significant. The number of convalescent patients in the study was relatively small, and the study did not examine early timepoints following natural infection. Among convalescent patients, a median roughly 90% of the SARS-CoV-2-reactive clones seen after vaccination appeared only after vaccination, which suggests priming specific to the vaccine.

Library preparation was by PCR. TCR sequencing of DNA from cultured CD4+ T cells used the Oncomine TCR Beta short-read assay at the Johns Hopkins FTIC core. The QIAamp micro DNA kit was used to extract genomic DNA from the cultured CD4+ T cells. The Oncomine TCR Beta libraries from cultured CD4+ T cells were pooled using unique dual indexes and then sequenced on an Illumina iSeq 100. For the original study's pipeline: Non-productive sequences were removed, and CDR3s not starting with C, not ending with F or W, or shorter than 7 amino acids were discarded. Antigen-specific clonotypes were identified with the MANAFEST web application by comparing peptide-stimulated wells with reference and other culture wells. An FDR below 0.05, an odds ratio above 5, and a productive frequency above 0.1% in at least two of three replicate wells were required for clones to be considered positive. Cross-reactive clonotypes were defined as significantly expanded in both SARS-CoV-2 spike wells and at least one common cold coronavirus spike condition. CDR3 homology was assessed with Levenshtein distances (stringdist) and unrooted phylogenetic trees (ape) in R version 3.6.1. TCRdb itself trimmed the public reads at Q25 with fastp, ran MiXCR and retained productive beta chains. Identical CDR3 proteins give one entry, which carries the most common genes and DNA. Clone size and V and J calls follow TCRdb, not the original study. This sample gives around 19,000 distinct CDR3 sequences in total; around 63% of them show up just once. The top ten hold over 3.5% of the sample.

CDR1 and CDR2 are drawn from the germline V gene (reference sequence): LNHDA, SQIVND. The CDR3 sequence holds 11 residues, the cysteine and phenylalanine included. The sequence is cut down to CDR3 DNA, 33 bases in frame from base 1. Unmatched junction bases come to 6, with V trimmed by 5 bases and J by 12 bases. Here the chain combines TRBV19 and TRBJ1-2, with 7 bases aligning to TRBD1. The sequence derives from a human donor who had recovered from COVID-19. The sequencing input was CD4+ T cells from blood, cultured in vitro. The nucleotide sequence reads as follows: TGTGCCAGTAGTCAGGGGGGAAGAGACACCTTC. The resulting protein is CASSQGGRDTF.